This T cell receptor beta chain was identified in a study of cytomegalovirus exposure and HLA in healthy donors. Study details: The study placed 70% to 90% of its approximately 400 genotyped donors in the Caucasian-associated ancestry cluster.

60 Vbeta and 13 Jbeta primers were used in PCR. The method was immunoSEQ multiplex PCR; TCRdb's version includes in-frame clones alone and lacks a portion of them. The sample lists approximately 200,000 clones; more than 65% were seen once. CDR1 SGHRS and CDR2 YFSETQ come from the germline V gene. The CDR3 sequence is 15 residues long. Trimming at V came to 4 bases and at J to 2 bases, leaving 8 bases not matched to a gene. Specimen: PBMCs. This clonotype was sampled from a woman aged 30 to 39 in good health and CMV-seropositive. The chain combines TRBV5-1 with TRBJ1-1; 7 bases agree with TRBD1. As DNA, the CDR3 is TGCGCCAGCAGCCCGACAGGGCGGGTCAACACTGAAGCTTTCTTT. It specifies CASSPTGRVNTEAFF. The full variable domain, in which reference TRBV5-1 and TRBJ1-1 provide the parts outside the CDR3, is KAGVTQTPRYLIKTRGQQVTLSCSPISGHRSVSWYQQTPGQGLQFLFEYFSETQRNKGNFPGRFSGRQFSNSRSEMNVSTLELGDSALYLCASSPTGRVNTEAFFGQGTRLTVV.